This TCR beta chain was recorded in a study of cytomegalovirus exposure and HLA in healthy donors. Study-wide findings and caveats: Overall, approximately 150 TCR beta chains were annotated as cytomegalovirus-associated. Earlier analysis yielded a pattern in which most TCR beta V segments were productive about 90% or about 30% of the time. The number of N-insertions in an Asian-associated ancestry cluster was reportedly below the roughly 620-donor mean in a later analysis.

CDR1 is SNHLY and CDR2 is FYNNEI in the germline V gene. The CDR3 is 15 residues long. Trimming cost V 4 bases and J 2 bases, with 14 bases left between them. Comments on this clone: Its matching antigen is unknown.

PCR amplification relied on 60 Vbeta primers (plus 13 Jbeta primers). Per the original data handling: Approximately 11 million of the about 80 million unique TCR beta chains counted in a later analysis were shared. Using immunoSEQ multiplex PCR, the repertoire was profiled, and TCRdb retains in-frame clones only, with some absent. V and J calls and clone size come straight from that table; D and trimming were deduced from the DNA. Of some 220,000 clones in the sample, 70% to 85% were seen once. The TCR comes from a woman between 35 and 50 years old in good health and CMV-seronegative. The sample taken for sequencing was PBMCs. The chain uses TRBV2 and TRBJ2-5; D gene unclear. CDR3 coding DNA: TGTGCCAGCAGTGTTGGGCCCCCACGTCAAGAGACCCAGTACTTC. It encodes CASSVGPPRQETQYF.